This T cell receptor (beta chain) was profiled in a study of blood T cells in healthy people across ages. Every sample gave at least 6 micrograms of total RNA when it was extracted. Combining a sample-barcoded 5' primer with a J-beta primer mix, a second PCR ran for roughly 6 to 12 cycles. TCRdb called the 5' RACE reads again in MiXCR, with one record for every CDR3 protein. The sample carries 800,000 or so distinct CDR3 sequences, 25% recorded once. The data also belong to a second study, concerning T cells of mothers and their children. Turning to that study: Each 15 ul cDNA reaction used roughly 1.6 ug RNA; all RNA was used.

Material for sequencing was blood. The receptor was derived from a boy aged 5-17 years in good health.

CDR3 residues: CASSLVRGRGAYEQYF. The CDR3 DNA sequence: TGTGCCAGCAGCTTAGTTCGCGGGCGGGGGGCCTACGAGCAGTACTTC. This rearrangement joins TRBV11-2 to TRBJ2-1; 8 bases are a match to TRBD2. Matching the DNA end better, TRBJ2-7 makes the J call doubtful. Germline V gene lookup returns CDR1 SGHAT and CDR2 FQNNGV. The CDR3 has 16 residues.